This T cell receptor (beta chain) was profiled in a study of PD-L1 blockade in urothelial cancer (dated by TCRdb to 2016 to 2017). About the study as a whole: Therapy was started around 2014 for all patients, and atezolizumab 1,200 mg was administered intravenously every 3 weeks. Twenty-five of 29 patients were males with bladder-origin urothelial cancer, and about 60% of the 29 reported a prior smoking history. Patients had an ECOG performance status of 0 or 1 and had received between 0 and 3 prior chemotherapy regimens. Blood samples were analyzed at 3 weeks after treatment start (second dose) and at 6 weeks after treatment start. Blood samples gave median yields of about 150,000 T cells and 82,636 unique TCRs, along with a median clonality of about 0.084. The study was an exploratory multi-omic analysis of somatic, immune and clinical correlates of response to PD-L1 blockade with atezolizumab in urothelial cancer. TCR sequencing covered pretreatment tumor samples and matched, serially collected peripheral blood taken before and after atezolizumab treatment. Durable clinical benefit was defined as a progression-free survival longer than 6 months, and TCR features were additionally tested against progression-free survival and overall survival. In the same patients, pretreatment tumors underwent whole exome sequencing and RNA sequencing in addition to TCR sequencing. Durable clinical benefit was achieved by nine patients but not by the remaining 20. Some 30 patients had pretreatment blood TCR-seq, 24 had at least one posttreatment blood collection, and 24 had tumor TCR-seq.

Each PCR received spiked-in synthetic TCR analog templates so that absolute template abundance could be estimated from read counts. TCRbeta CDR3 regions were amplified from genomic DNA with bias-controlled V and J gene primers using the immunoSEQ assay. Sequencing of rearranged TCRbeta segments was performed at approximately 20X coverage. As for the authors' bioinformatics: Sequencing errors were corrected by clustering, and CDR3s were annotated against IMGT so that V, D and J genes could be assigned. Out-of-frame and stop-codon sequences were excluded, and only productive TCRbeta rearrangements were used in downstream analyses. To compute clonality, Shannon entropy was normalized by the log of the number of unique productive sequences and then subtracted from one. Clones differing between time points or between blood and tumor were identified by Fisher's exact test with Benjamini-Hochberg correction at adjusted p below 0.01. As stored in TCRdb, this immuneACCESS dataset retains in-frame rearrangements with V and J assigned. A fraction of the clones does not appear; measured against another copy, unresolved V genes explain less than half of the discrepancy, and the remainder lacks a known reason. D and trimming were read from the DNA, whereas the V and J calls and clone size are those reported in that table. This sample comprises some 30,000 clones, about 90% of them detected only once. More than 3% of the sample is in the top ten clones.

The cohort included about 29 patients with locally advanced or metastatic urothelial carcinoma who were treated at Memorial Sloan Kettering on a trial protocol. Peripheral blood mononuclear cells were collected pretreatment and during treatment, with between 1 and 8 total time points obtained per patient. The Qiagen DNeasy Blood extraction kit was used to purify genomic DNA from total PBMCs and from tumor samples. PBMCs were collected pretreatment and during treatment, and were isolated and stored as previously described. Paper-wide results and their limitations: Because the sample size was small (n of about 29) and many of the analyses were exploratory, the results are meant to be hypothesis-generating. Greater expansion of tumor-associated TCR clones in peripheral blood 3 weeks after the start of treatment was observed in patients with durable benefit (n ≈ 22, p = 0.022). A pretreatment peripheral blood TCR clonality below the median was linked to improved progression-free and overall survival.

Remarks on this clone: Its antigen target is currently unknown. Per-base quality was not reported, and no clone a single base away is much larger than it.

Sample: PBMCs, taken around atezolizumab (anti-PD-L1) treatment. The TCR originated in a man aged 50 or older with urothelial cancer.

The CDR3 protein is CATSRPGTGIGGYTF. In nucleotides, the sequence is TGTGCCACCAGCCGTCCCGGGACAGGAATTGGTGGCTACACCTTC. The rearranged segments are TRBV15 and TRBJ1-2; 8 bases in between match TRBD1. Germline trimming amounts to 5 bases on V and 7 bases on J, with 12 as the count of junction bases outside the gene matches. The CDR3 starts with the cysteine, ends with the phenylalanine, and has 15 residues. This entry keeps only the CDR3 DNA: 45 bases, framed from base 1. Reading the germline V gene (reference sequence) gives CDR1 LNHNV and CDR2 YYDKDF.